These 19 T cell receptor beta chains originate from one sample sequenced in a study of T-cell reconstitution after alpha-beta-depleted transplantation in children. TCRbeta library preparation incorporated unique molecular identifiers. TCRdb reprocessed the PCR reads via MiXCR and lists one record per CDR3 protein. Of around 380,000 distinct CDR3 sequences in the sample, 11% were seen once. The specimen was PBMCs from the stem cell graft donor, collected from the stem cell graft. Receptors originate from a human donor who donated a stem cell graft to a child with acute myeloid leukemia.

The J gene is TRBJ2-7, the V gene TRBV11-2; D perhaps matches TRBD1 (6 bases). Trimming shortened V by 2 bases and J by 3 bases, and 11 bases separated the two germline ends. This CDR3 has 14 residues. Germline V gene lookup returns CDR1 SGHAT and CDR2 FQNNGV. The CDR3 nucleotides read TGTGCCAGCAGCTTAATATTAGGGGGCTACGAGCAGTACTTC. Translation gives CASSLILGGYEQYF.

V gene TRBV5-4 combines with J gene TRBJ1-1; maybe TRBD1 (6 bases). Germline V lookup: CDR1 SGHNT, CDR2 YYREEE (reference sequence). The CDR3 runs to 16 residues. The V end was cut by 1 base, the J end by 8 bases, with 21 bases between. The chain's CDR3 is CASSLSSSGTTTEAFF. Written as DNA, the CDR3 is TGTGCCAGCAGCTTGTCTTCAAGCGGGACAACGACGGAAGCTTTCTTT.

This clonotype has only a few counts. The V gene is TRBV20-1, the J gene TRBJ2-7, with 12 positions matching TRBD2. V shed 3 bases and J 6 bases; nucleotides not matched to a gene: 3. The CDR3 runs to 13 residues. The V gene's germline CDR1 is DFQATT and CDR2 SNEGSKA (reference sequence). The CDR3 here is CSARRLAGVEQYF. As DNA, the CDR3 is TGCAGTGCTAGGAGACTAGCGGGAGTCGAGCAGTACTTC.

This clonotype was detected a few times. The chain combines TRBV7-2 with TRBJ2-3, with 8 bases matching TRBD1. There are 20 residues in the CDR3. CDR1 SGHTA and CDR2 FQGNSA come from the germline V gene. V lost 1 base and J lost 3; bases outside the gene matches: 18. This chain's CDR3 is CASSLVRLGSGRQGTDTQYF. The CDR3 region has the DNA TGTGCCAGCAGCTTAGTGCGCCTGGGGTCAGGGAGACAGGGGACAGATACGCAGTATTTT.

The chain uses TRBV7-8 and TRBJ1-4; TRBD1 is a possible D gene (6 bases). The CDR3 is made up of 14 amino acids. The germline V gene encodes CDR1 SGHVS and CDR2 FQNEAQ. V lost 6 bases and J lost 6, with 14 bases in between. The CDR3, as DNA: TGTGCCAGCAGGCAGTTGGGGGCGGATGAAAAACTGTTTTTT. Residues: CASRQLGADEKLFF.

This clonotype was counted a few times. The chain carries TRBV29-1 and TRBJ1-1; no reliable D call. Germline V gene sequence: CDR1 SQVTM, CDR2 ANQGSEA. This CDR3 region has 11 residues. Trimming left V 5 bases short and J 3 bases short, with 7 bases between. Here the CDR3 reads CSVPWDTEAFF. The DNA of the CDR3 is TGCAGCGTTCCTTGGGACACTGAAGCTTTCTTT.

This clonotype has ten or more counts. The chain combines TRBV18 with TRBJ2-1, with TRBD2 as a possible D gene (7 bases). V was pared by 3 bases and J by 8 bases, with 11 bases between. This CDR3 comprises 13 residues. CDR1 and CDR2 (germline): KGHSH, LQKENI. CDR3 amino acids: CASSPQGRDEQFF. CDR3 bases: TGTGCCAGCTCACCTCAGGGGAGGGATGAGCAGTTCTTC.

V gene TRBV29-1 combines with J gene TRBJ1-3, with D possibly being TRBD1 (6 bases). CDR1 and CDR2 (germline): SQVTM, ANQGSEA. The length of the CDR3 is 15 residues. The ends were cut back, 2 bases at V and 4 bases at J, with 15 bases in the middle. The CDR3: CSVEFHGGSGNTIYF. The CDR3 DNA is TGCAGCGTTGAATTTCACGGGGGCTCGGGAAACACCATATATTTT.

This clonotype was observed at least ten times. The chain combines TRBV5-1 with TRBJ2-1; D is uncertain. Looked up from germline, CDR1 is SGHRS and CDR2 is YFSETQ. Deletions cut 1 base from V and 6 bases from J, with 11 bases between. This CDR3 comprises 14 residues. The CDR3 nucleotides are TGCGCCAGCAGCTTGCAAGGGTTGGTCAATGAGCAGTTCTTC. This codes for CASSLQGLVNEQFF.

Comment on this clonotype: Without the conserved terminal phenylalanine or tryptophan, this CDR3 likely stems from a read error. The chain combines TRBV5-1 with TRBJ2-3; D not resolved. The CDR3 is made up of 15 amino acids. CDR1 and CDR2 (germline): SGHRS, YFSETQ. V dropped 0 bases and J dropped 2 bases, with 10 bases sitting between them. Here the CDR3 DNA reads TGCGCCAGCAGCTTGGATGGCGTATTCACAGATACGCAGTATTTA. Amino acid sequence: CASSLDGVFTDTQYL.

This clonotype showed up just a few times. This rearrangement joins TRBV18 to TRBJ1-3, with D hard to call. The V gene's germline CDR1 is KGHSH and CDR2 LQKENI. The ends were cut back, 6 bases at V and 4 bases at J, with 13 bases in the middle. The CDR3 has 14 amino acids. The chain's CDR3 is CASSPGPQGNTIYF. In DNA, the CDR3 is TGTGCCAGCTCCCCCGGACCCCAGGGAAACACCATATATTTT.

This clonotype was seen a handful of times. The chain carries TRBV9 and TRBJ2-1; D is perhaps TRBD2 (5 bases). CDR1 and CDR2 (germline): SGDLS, YYNGEE. There are 16 residues in the CDR3. V lost 0 bases and J lost 4, with 14 bases in between. CDR3 residues: CASSVGVGDPYNEQFF. The DNA of the CDR3 is TGTGCCAGCAGCGTAGGGGTGGGAGATCCGTACAATGAGCAGTTCTTC.

The J gene is TRBJ2-3, the V gene TRBV12-3 or TRBV12-4; D remains ambiguous. V dropped 3 bases and J dropped 3 bases, with 16 bases sitting between them. CDR3 length: 16 amino acids. CDR3 coding DNA: TGTGCCAGCAGTTTGGAAACAGTAGCTGGGACAGATACGCAGTATTTT. This encodes CASSLETVAGTDTQYF.

The chain uses TRBV12-2 and TRBJ2-1; TRBD2 is the table's D call and was not checked against the DNA. TRBV12-2 is designated a pseudogene. The CDR3 totals 18 residues. CDR3 DNA: TGTGCAAGTCGCTTAGGACTAGCGGGAGGGTTCGGATACAATGAGCAGTTCTTC. This codes for CASRLGLAGGFGYNEQFF.

This clonotype showed up just a few times. The rearrangement joins TRBV5-5 to TRBJ2-2; 14 positions match TRBD2. CDR3 length equals 16 residues. The V and J ends lost 5 bases and 3 bases, in that order; junction bases with no gene match: 3. In germline, CDR1 is SGHKS, CDR2 YYEKEE (reference sequence). In DNA, the CDR3 is TGTGCCAGCAGAGGACTAGCGGGGGGTCACACCGGGGAGCTGTTTTTT. Residues: CASRGLAGGHTGELFF. The complete variable domain, with remaining parts taken from reference TRBV5-5 and TRBJ2-2, reads DAGVTQSPTHLIKTRGQQVTLRCSPISGHKSVSWYQQVLGQGPQFIFQYYEKEERGRGNFPDRFSARQFPNYSSELNVNALLLGDSALYLCASRGLAGGHTGELFFGEGSRLTVL.

In nucleotides, the CDR3 is TGTGCCAGCAGCCAGATAAGACGGGACAGGGGAGGGGGATACGAGCAGTACTTC. It encodes CASSQIRRDRGGGYEQYF. The chain carries TRBV11-2 and TRBJ2-7, with 10 bases aligning to TRBD1. CDR1 and CDR2 (germline): SGHAT, FQNNGV. This CDR3 is built from 18 residues. After removal of 5 bases from V and 4 bases from J, the junction contained 17 bases not matched to a gene.

There are many counts of this clonotype. This chain connects TRBV20-1 to TRBJ1-5; D is ambiguous. Trimming shortened V by 3 bases and J by 7 bases, and 13 bases separated the two germline ends. Germline CDR1 is DFQATT and CDR2 is SNEGSKA (reference sequence). There are 13 residues in the CDR3. The CDR3 reads CSASWGAAQPQHF. For the CDR3, the DNA is TGCAGTGCTAGTTGGGGTGCCGCGCAGCCCCAGCATTTT.

The chain recombines TRBV29-1 with TRBJ2-1; 11 nucleotides line up with TRBD2. The CDR3 length is 15 residues. Trimming at V came to 4 bases and at J to 2 bases, leaving 4 bases not matched to a gene. Germline values: CDR1 SQVTM, CDR2 ANQGSEA. CDR3 loop: CSVVPSGRPYNEQFF. DNA for the CDR3: TGCAGCGTTGTCCCTAGCGGGAGGCCCTACAATGAGCAGTTCTTC.

The chain's CDR3 is CSVRAGATEKLFF. Here the CDR3 DNA reads TGCAGCGTTCGCGCAGGGGCAACGGAAAAACTGTTTTTT. The chain uses TRBV29-1 and TRBJ1-4, with a weak D call TRBD1 (6 bases). The length of the CDR3 is 13 residues. CDR1 and CDR2 from the germline V gene are SQVTM and ANQGSEA. The V end was cut by 5 bases, the J end by 8 bases, with 15 bases between.